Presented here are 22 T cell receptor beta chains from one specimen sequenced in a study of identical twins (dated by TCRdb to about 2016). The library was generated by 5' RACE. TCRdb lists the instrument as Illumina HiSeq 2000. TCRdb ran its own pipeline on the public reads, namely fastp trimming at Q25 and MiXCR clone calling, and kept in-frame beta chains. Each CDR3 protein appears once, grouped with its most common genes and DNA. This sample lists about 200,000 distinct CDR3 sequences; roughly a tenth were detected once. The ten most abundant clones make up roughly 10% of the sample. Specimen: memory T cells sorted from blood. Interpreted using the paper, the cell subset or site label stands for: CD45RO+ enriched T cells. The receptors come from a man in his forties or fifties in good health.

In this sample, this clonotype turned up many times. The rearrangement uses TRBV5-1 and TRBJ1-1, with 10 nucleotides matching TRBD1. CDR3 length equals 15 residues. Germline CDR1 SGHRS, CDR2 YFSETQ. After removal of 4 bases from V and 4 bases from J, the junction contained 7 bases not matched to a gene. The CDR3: CASSLGQGKVTEAFF. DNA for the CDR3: TGCGCCAGCAGCCTGGGACAGGGGAAGGTCACTGAAGCTTTCTTT.

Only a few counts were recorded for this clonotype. The CDR3 reads CASSRQIMNTEAFF. The CDR3 DNA sequence: TGTGCCTCTTCAAGACAGATAATGAACACTGAAGCTTTCTTT. This rearrangement joins TRBV12-3 or TRBV12-4 to TRBJ1-1, with D perhaps matching TRBD1 (5 bases). V gave up 11 bases and J gave up 0 bases, with 16 bases separating them. This CDR3 comprises 14 residues.

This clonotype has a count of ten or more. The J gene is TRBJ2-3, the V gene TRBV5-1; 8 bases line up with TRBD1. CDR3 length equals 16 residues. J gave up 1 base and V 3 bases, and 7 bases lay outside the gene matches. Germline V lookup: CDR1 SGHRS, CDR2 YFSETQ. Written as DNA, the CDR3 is TGCGCCAGCAGCTGGAGTGGACAGGGTGGCACAGATACGCAGTATTTT. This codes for CASSWSGQGGTDTQYF.

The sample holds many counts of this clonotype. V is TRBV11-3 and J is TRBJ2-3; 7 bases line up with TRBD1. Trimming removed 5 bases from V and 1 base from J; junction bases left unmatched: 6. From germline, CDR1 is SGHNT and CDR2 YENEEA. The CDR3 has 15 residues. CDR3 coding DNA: TGTGCCAGCAGCCGATCCGGGACAGGCACAGATACGCAGTATTTT. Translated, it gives CASSRSGTGTDTQYF.

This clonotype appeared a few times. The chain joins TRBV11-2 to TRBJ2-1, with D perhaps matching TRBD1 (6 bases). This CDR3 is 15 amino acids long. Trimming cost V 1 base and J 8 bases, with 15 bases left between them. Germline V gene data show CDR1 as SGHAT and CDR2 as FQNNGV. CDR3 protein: CASSLVPTGYHEQFF. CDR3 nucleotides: TGTGCCAGCAGCTTAGTCCCTACAGGGTACCATGAGCAGTTCTTC.

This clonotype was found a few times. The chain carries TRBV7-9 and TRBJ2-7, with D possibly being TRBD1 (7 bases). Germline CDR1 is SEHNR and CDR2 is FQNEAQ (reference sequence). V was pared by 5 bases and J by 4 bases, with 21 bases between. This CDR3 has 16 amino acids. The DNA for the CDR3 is TGTGCCAGCAGCCCCCGGAGGGGGCGACACCCTTACGAGCAGTACTTC. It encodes CASSPRRGRHPYEQYF.

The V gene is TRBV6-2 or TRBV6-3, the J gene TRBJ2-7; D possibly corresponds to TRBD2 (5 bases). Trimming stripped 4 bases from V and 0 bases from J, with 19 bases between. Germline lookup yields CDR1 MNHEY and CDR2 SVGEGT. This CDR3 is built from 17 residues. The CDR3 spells CASSSSLVSASSYEQYF. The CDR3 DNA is TGTGCCAGCAGTTCCTCACTAGTTTCGGCGAGCTCCTACGAGCAGTACTTC.

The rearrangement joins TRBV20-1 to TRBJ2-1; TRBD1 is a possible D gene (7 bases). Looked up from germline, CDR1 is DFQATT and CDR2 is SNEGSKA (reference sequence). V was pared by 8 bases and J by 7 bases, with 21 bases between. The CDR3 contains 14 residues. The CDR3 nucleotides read TGCAGTATAGACGTCAGGGGGGCCCGTAATGAGCAGTTCTTC. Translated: CSIDVRGARNEQFF.

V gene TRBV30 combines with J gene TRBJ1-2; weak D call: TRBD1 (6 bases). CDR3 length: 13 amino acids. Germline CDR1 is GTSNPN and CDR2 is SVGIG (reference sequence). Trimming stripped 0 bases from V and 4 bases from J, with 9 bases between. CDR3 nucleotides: TGTGCCTGGAGTGTTACAGGGATCTATGGCTACACCTTC. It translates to CAWSVTGIYGYTF.

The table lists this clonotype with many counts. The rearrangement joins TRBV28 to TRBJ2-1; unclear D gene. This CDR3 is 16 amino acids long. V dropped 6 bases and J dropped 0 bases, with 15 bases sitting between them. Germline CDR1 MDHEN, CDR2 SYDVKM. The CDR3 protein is CASSSYLPNSYNEQFF. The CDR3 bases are TGTGCCAGCAGCTCCTACCTGCCGAACTCCTACAATGAGCAGTTCTTC.

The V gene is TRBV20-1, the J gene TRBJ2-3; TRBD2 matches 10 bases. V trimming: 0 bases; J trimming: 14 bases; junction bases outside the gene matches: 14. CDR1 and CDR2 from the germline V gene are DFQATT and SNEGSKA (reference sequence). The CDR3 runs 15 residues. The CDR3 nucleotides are TGCAGTGCTAGAGATAGGCTAGCGGGGGCCCGAGTGGTGTATTTT. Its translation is CSARDRLAGARVVYF.

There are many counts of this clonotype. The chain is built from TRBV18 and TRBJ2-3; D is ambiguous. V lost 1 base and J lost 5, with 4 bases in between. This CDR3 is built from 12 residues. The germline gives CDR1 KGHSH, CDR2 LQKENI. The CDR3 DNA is TGTGCCAGCTCACCACAAAGAGATACGCAGTATTTT. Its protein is CASSPQRDTQYF.

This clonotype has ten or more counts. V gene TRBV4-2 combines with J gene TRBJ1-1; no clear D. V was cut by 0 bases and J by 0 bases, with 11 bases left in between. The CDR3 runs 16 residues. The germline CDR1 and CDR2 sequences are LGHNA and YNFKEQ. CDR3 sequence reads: CASSQERFRMNTEAFF. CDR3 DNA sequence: TGTGCCAGCAGCCAAGAGCGGTTTCGAATGAACACTGAAGCTTTCTTT.

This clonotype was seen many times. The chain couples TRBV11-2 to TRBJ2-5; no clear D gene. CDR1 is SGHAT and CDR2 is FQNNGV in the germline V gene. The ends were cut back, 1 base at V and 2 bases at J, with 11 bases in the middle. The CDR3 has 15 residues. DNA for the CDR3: TGTGCCAGCAGCTTAGGTGTGTCAGCACAAGAGACCCAGTACTTC. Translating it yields CASSLGVSAQETQYF.

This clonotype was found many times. CDR3 protein: CASSSGTSNTDTQYF. The CDR3 nucleotides are TGTGCCAGCAGCTCTGGGACTAGCAATACAGATACGCAGTATTTT. The chain joins TRBV7-9 to TRBJ2-3; TRBD2 matches at 9 bases. CDR1 is SEHNR and CDR2 is FQNEAQ in the germline V gene (reference sequence). The ends lost 4 bases at V and 3 bases at J; junction bases unmatched: 5. The CDR3 sequence is 15 residues long. The full variable domain, rest sourced from reference TRBV7-9 and TRBJ2-3, is DTGVSQNPRHKITKRGQNVTFRCDPISEHNRLYWYRQTLGQGPEFLTYFQNEAQLEKSRLLSDRFSAERPKGSFSTLEIQRTEQGDSAMYLCASSSGTSNTDTQYFGPGTRLTVL.

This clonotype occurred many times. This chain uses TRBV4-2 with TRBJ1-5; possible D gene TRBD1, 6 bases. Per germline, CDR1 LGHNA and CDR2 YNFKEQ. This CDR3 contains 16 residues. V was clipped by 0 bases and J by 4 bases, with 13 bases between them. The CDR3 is CASSQDPGTPNQPQHF. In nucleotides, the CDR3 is TGTGCCAGCAGCCAAGACCCAGGGACACCAAATCAGCCCCAGCATTTT.

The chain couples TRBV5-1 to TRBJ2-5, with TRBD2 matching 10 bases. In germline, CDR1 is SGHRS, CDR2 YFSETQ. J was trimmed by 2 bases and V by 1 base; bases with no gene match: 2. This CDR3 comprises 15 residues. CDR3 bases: TGCGCCAGCAGCTTGACACTAGCGGGGCAAGAGACCCAGTACTTC. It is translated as CASSLTLAGQETQYF. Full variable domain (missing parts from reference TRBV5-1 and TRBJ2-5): KAGVTQTPRYLIKTRGQQVTLSCSPISGHRSVSWYQQTPGQGLQFLFEYFSETQRNKGNFPGRFSGRQFSNSRSEMNVSTLELGDSALYLCASSLTLAGQETQYFGPGTRLLVL.

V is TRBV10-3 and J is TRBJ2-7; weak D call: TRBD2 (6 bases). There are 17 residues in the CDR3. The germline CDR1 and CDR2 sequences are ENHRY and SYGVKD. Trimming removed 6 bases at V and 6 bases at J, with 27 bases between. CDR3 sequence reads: CAIREEVSGGAMGEQYF. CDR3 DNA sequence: TGTGCCATCAGGGAGGAGGTTAGCGGAGGGGCTATGGGCGAGCAGTACTTC.

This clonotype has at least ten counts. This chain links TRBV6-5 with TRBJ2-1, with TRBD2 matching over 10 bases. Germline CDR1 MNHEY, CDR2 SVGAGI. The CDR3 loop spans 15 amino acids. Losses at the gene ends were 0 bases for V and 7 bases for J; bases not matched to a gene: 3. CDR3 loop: CASSYSSGRRNEQFF. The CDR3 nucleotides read TGTGCCAGCAGTTACTCTAGCGGGAGGAGGAATGAGCAGTTCTTC.

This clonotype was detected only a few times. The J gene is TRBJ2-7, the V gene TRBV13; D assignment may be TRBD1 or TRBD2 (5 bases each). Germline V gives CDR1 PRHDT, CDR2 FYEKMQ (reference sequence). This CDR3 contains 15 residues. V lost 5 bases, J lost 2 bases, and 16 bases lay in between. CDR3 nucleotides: TGTGCCAGCAGCCCCCCCCCCGAGGGGCCCTACGAGCAGTACTTC. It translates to CASSPPPEGPYEQYF.

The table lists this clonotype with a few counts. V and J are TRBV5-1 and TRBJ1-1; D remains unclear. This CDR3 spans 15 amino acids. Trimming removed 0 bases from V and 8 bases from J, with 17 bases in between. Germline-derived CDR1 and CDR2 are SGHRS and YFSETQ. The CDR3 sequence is CASSLEPGWLGEAFF. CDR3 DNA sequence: TGCGCCAGCAGCTTGGAGCCCGGTTGGCTAGGGGAAGCTTTCTTT. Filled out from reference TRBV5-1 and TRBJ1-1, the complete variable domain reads KAGVTQTPRYLIKTRGQQVTLSCSPISGHRSVSWYQQTPGQGLQFLFEYFSETQRNKGNFPGRFSGRQFSNSRSEMNVSTLELGDSALYLCASSLEPGWLGEAFFGQGTRLTVV.

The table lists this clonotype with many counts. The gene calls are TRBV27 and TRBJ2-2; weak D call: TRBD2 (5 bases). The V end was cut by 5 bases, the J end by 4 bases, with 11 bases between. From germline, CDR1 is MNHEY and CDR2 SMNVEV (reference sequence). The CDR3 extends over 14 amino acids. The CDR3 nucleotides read TGTGCCAGCAGTCAAGGACTCCTCACCGGGGAGCTGTTTTTT. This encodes CASSQGLLTGELFF.